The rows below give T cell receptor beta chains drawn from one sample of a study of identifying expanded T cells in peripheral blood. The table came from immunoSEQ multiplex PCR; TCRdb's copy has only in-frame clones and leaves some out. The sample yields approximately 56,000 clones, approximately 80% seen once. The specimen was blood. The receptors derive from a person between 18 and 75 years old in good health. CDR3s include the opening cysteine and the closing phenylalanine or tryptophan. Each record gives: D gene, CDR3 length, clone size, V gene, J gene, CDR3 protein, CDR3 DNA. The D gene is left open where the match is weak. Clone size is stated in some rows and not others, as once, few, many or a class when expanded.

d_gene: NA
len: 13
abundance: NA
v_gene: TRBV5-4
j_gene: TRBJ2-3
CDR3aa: CASSLKDTDTQYF
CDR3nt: TGTGCCAGCAGCCTTAAAGACACAGATACGCAGTATTTT

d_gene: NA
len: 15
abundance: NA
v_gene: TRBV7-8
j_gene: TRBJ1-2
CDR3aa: CASSRTGKEGYGYTF
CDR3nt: TGTGCCAGCAGCCGAACAGGGAAGGAGGGATATGGCTACACCTTC

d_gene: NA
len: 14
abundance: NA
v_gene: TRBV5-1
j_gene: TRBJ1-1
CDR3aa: CASSLLGVDTEAFF
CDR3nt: TGCGCCAGCAGCTTGTTAGGGGTGGACACTGAAGCTTTCTTT

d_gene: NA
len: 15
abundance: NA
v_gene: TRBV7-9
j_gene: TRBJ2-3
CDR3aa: CASSQATPDTDTQYF
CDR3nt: TGTGCCAGCAGCCAGGCGACCCCCGACACAGATACGCAGTATTTT

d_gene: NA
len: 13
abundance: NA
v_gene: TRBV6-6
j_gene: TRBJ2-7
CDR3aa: CASSYGDVYEQYF
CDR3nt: TGTGCCAGCAGTTACGGGGACGTGTACGAGCAGTACTTC

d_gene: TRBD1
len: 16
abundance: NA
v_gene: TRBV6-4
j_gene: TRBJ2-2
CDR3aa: CASSDGGTGPTGELFF
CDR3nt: TGTGCCAGCAGTGACGGTGGGACAGGCCCCACCGGGGAGCTGTTTTTT

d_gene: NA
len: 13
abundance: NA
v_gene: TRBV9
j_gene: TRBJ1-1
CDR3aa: CASSVEANTEAFF
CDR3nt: TGTGCCAGCAGCGTCGAAGCTAACACTGAAGCTTTCTTT

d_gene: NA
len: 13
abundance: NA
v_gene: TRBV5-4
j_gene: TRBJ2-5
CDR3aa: CASSLVPAETQYF
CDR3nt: TGTGCCAGCAGCTTGGTCCCGGCAGAGACCCAGTACTTC

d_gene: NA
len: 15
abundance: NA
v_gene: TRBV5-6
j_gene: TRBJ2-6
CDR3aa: CASSLPGSGANVLTF
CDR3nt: TGTGCCAGCAGCTTGCCGGGCTCTGGGGCCAACGTCCTGACTTTC

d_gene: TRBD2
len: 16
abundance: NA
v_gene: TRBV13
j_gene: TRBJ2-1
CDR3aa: CASRRTSGGTSNEQFF
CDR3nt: TGTGCCAGCAGGCGGACTAGCGGGGGGACCTCCAATGAGCAGTTCTTC

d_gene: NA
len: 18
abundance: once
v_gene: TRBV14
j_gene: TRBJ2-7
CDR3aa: CASSRQSWTDEASYEQYF
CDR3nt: TGTGCCAGCAGCCGTCAAAGCTGGACAGATGAGGCATCCTACGAGCAGTACTTC

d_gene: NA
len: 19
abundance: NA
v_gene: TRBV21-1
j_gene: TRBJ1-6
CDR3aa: CASSESAEIGGRTHSPLHF
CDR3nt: TGTGCCAGCAGCGAAAGCGCGGAGATTGGGGGACGAACGCATTCACCCCTCCACTTT

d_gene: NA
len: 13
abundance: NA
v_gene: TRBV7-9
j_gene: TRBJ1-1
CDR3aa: CASSLVGYTEAFF
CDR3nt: TGTGCCAGCAGCTTAGTCGGGTACACTGAAGCTTTCTTT

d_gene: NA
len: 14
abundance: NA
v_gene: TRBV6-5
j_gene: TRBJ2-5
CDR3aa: CASSYNRAAETQYF
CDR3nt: TGTGCCAGCAGTTACAACAGGGCGGCAGAGACCCAGTACTTC

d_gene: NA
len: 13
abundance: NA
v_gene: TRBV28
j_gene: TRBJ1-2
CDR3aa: CASSLRLPYGYTF
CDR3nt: TGTGCCAGCAGTTTAAGGCTTCCTTATGGCTACACCTTC

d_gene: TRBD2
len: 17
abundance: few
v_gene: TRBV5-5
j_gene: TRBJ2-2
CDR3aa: CASSTIAGGPGTGELFF
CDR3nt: TGTGCCAGCAGCACCATAGCGGGAGGGCCGGGCACCGGGGAGCTGTTTTTT

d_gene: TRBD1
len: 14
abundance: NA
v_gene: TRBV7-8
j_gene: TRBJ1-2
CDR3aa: CASSLVQGEYGYTF
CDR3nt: TGTGCCAGCAGCTTAGTTCAGGGGGAATATGGCTACACCTTC

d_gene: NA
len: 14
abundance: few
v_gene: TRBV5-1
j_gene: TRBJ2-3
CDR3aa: CASSLGGYPDTQYF
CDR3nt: TGCGCCAGCAGCTTGGGGGGGTACCCAGATACGCAGTATTTT

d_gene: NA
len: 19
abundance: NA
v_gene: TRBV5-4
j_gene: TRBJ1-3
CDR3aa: CASSNKGGLSRGSGNTIYF
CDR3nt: TGTGCCAGCAGTAACAAGGGGGGTCTTTCGCGTGGGTCTGGAAACACCATATATTTT

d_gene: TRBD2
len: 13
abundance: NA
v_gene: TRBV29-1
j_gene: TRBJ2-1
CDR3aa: CSVESLAGSEQFF
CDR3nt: TGCAGCGTTGAAAGTCTAGCGGGGTCTGAGCAGTTCTTC

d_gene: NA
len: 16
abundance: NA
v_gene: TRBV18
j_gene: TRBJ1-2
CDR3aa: CASSPQGPKLDYGYTF
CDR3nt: TGTGCCAGCTCACCGCAAGGGCCCAAACTGGATTATGGCTACACCTTC

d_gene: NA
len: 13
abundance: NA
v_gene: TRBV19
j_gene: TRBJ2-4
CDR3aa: CASSRTGEGIQYF
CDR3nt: TGTGCCAGTAGCCGAACAGGGGAGGGCATTCAGTACTTC

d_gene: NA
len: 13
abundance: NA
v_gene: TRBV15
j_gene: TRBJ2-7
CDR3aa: CATSPGAQYEQYF
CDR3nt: TGTGCCACCAGCCCGGGAGCGCAATACGAGCAGTACTTC

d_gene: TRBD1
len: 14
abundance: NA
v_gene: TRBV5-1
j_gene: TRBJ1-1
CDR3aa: CASSFSPGGAGAFF
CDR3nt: TGCGCCAGCAGCTTTAGCCCAGGGGGGGCCGGGGCTTTCTTT

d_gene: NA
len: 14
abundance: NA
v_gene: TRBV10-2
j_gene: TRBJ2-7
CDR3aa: CASHSRRGTYEQYF
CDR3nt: TGCGCCAGCCACTCTCGAAGGGGAACCTACGAGCAGTACTTC

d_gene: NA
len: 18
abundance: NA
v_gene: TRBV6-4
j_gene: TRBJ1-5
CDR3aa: CASSDSRFGGSGNQPQHF
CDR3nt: TGTGCCAGCAGTGACTCGAGATTCGGGGGCTCGGGCAATCAGCCCCAGCATTTT

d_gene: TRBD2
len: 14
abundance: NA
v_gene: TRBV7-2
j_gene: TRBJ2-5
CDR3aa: CASSWRRGKETQYF
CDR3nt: TGTGCCAGCAGCTGGCGGCGGGGGAAAGAGACCCAGTACTTC

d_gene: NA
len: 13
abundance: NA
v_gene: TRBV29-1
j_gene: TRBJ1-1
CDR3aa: CSVVNLGNTEAFF
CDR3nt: TGCAGCGTTGTCAACCTAGGGAACACTGAAGCTTTCTTT